The 17 T cell receptor beta chains presented below share a single source sample, sequenced in a study of control samples from healthy donors and cancer patients. Produced via immunoSEQ multiplex PCR; TCRdb's table is partial and in-frame only. Among 90,000 to 130,000 clones listed, approximately 82% were seen once. The sequencing sample was made of blood. The receptor set was obtained from a man between 18 and 35 years old in good health.

V and J are TRBV5-1 and TRBJ1-2; the match to TRBD1 covers 11 bases. This CDR3 comprises 15 residues. V was pared by 4 bases and J by 7 bases, with 9 bases of the junction left unmatched. CDR1 and CDR2 from the germline V gene are SGHRS and YFSETQ. CDR3 loop: CASSPSPGTGGGYTF. The DNA of the CDR3 is TGCGCCAGCAGCCCAAGTCCCGGGACAGGGGGTGGCTACACCTTC. Complete variable domain (other parts from reference TRBV5-1 and TRBJ1-2): KAGVTQTPRYLIKTRGQQVTLSCSPISGHRSVSWYQQTPGQGLQFLFEYFSETQRNKGNFPGRFSGRQFSNSRSEMNVSTLELGDSALYLCASSPSPGTGGGYTFGSGTRLTVV.

Only one count was recorded for this clone. V usage is TRBV19 and J usage is TRBJ1-1; TRBD1 is a possible D gene (6 bases). Deletions cut 5 bases from V and 0 bases from J, with 16 bases between. The length of the CDR3 is 16 residues. Germline V gene sequence: CDR1 LNHDA, CDR2 SQIVND (reference sequence). CDR3 in DNA: TGTGCCAGTAGTCCCCACAGGGCCGATTTGAACACTGAAGCTTTCTTT. This codes for CASSPHRADLNTEAFF.

This clone occurred once. The chain has TRBV7-2 and TRBJ2-5, with D possibly being TRBD1 (6 bases). The CDR3 has 14 amino acids. CDR1 and CDR2 (germline): SGHTA, FQGNSA. Trimming left V 1 base short and J 3 bases short, with 9 bases between. Written as DNA, the CDR3 is TGTGCCAGCAGCTTAGTTCGGACAGAAGAGACCCAGTACTTC. Protein: CASSLVRTEETQYF.

The V and J genes are TRBV3-1 (or the pseudogene TRBV3-2) and TRBJ1-6; 7 bases match TRBD1. CDR3 length equals 16 residues. Germline V gene sequence: CDR1 LGHDT, CDR2 YNNKEL (reference sequence). The junction had 10 bases not matched to a gene; V was cut back by 4 bases and J by 7 bases. In DNA, the CDR3 is TGTGCCAGCAGCCTCGCAGGGGGTCGAGAGAATTCACCCCTCCACTTT. Protein: CASSLAGGRENSPLHF.

This clone appeared a single time. The chain joins TRBV7-9 to TRBJ2-3; 15 bases are a match to TRBD2. The germline CDR1 and CDR2 sequences are SEHNR and FQNEAQ (reference sequence). V shed 0 bases, J shed 3 bases, and the junction held 4 bases outside the gene matches. The CDR3 is made up of 18 amino acids. The CDR3 is CASSLAGTSGGRTDTQYF. The DNA for the CDR3 is TGTGCCAGCAGCTTAGCCGGGACTAGCGGGGGGCGGACAGATACGCAGTATTTT.

This chain connects TRBV2 to TRBJ2-2; 12 bases are shared with TRBD2. The CDR3 length is 16 residues. Per the germline V gene, CDR1 is SNHLY and CDR2 is FYNNEI. Trimming at V came to 5 bases and at J to 3 bases, leaving 4 bases not matched to a gene. In DNA, the CDR3 is TGTGCCAGCAGTCTACTAGCGGGGGGCCACACCGGGGAGCTGTTTTTT. Its protein is CASSLLAGGHTGELFF.

The chain employs TRBV7-9 and TRBJ1-1; a weak D match, TRBD1 (5 bases). Trimming took off 5 bases at V and 7 bases at J, with 14 bases between the two ends. Germline CDR1 reads SEHNR; CDR2 reads FQNEAQ (reference sequence). This CDR3 is built from 13 residues. The CDR3 sequence: CASSRGAAGEAFF. In DNA form, the CDR3 reads TGTGCCAGCAGCCGAGGGGCAGCTGGTGAAGCTTTCTTT.

The chain combines TRBV7-8 with TRBJ1-5; TRBD1 agrees at 10 bases. There are 15 residues in the CDR3. CDR1 and CDR2 from the germline V gene are SGHVS and FQNEAQ. V was clipped by 5 bases and J by 7 bases; unmatched bases: 8. Written as DNA, the CDR3 is TGTGCCAGCAGCGTGGATGGACAGGGGGAACAGCCCCAGCATTTT. Amino acids: CASSVDGQGEQPQHF.

The chain employs TRBV5-1 and TRBJ1-1, with unresolved D. Germline CDR1 reads SGHRS; CDR2 reads YFSETQ. This CDR3 contains 13 residues. V shed 4 bases and J shed 5 bases, with 12 bases lying between them. CDR3 sequence (DNA): TGCGCCAGCAGCGGATACTTGGGGACTGAAGCTTTCTTT. Translated, it gives CASSGYLGTEAFF.

This clone was detected once. The CDR3 coding sequence is TGTGCCAGCAGCGTAGGGGACGGGACAGGCCAGTTCTTC. Translated, it gives CASSVGDGTGQFF. The chain recombines TRBV9 with TRBJ2-1, with 8 bases aligning to TRBD1. CDR3 length: 13 residues. V was clipped by 0 bases and J by 13 bases; unmatched bases: 6. CDR1 SGDLS and CDR2 YYNGEE come from the germline V gene.

The chain links TRBV5-1 to TRBJ2-2; a possible D gene is TRBD1 (6 bases). Germline V lookup: CDR1 SGHRS, CDR2 YFSETQ. This CDR3 contains 15 residues. Trimming shortened V by 9 bases and J by 2 bases, and 17 bases separated the two germline ends. DNA for the CDR3: TGCGCCACCAGTTCGACCGGGACAAACACCGGGGAGCTGTTTTTT. It encodes CATSSTGTNTGELFF.

The V gene is TRBV5-1, the J gene TRBJ1-1, with D tentatively TRBD1 (5 bases). This CDR3 is built from 15 residues. Germline loops: CDR1 SGHRS, CDR2 YFSETQ. V lost 2 bases, J lost 1 base, and 12 bases lay in between. This chain's CDR3 is CASSFFQGTNTEAFF. DNA of the CDR3: TGCGCCAGCAGCTTTTTTCAGGGAACGAACACTGAAGCTTTCTTT.

This clone is a singleton in its sample. J is TRBJ1-2 and V is TRBV13; tentative D call: TRBD1 (6 bases). CDR1 and CDR2 (germline): PRHDT, FYEKMQ (reference sequence). The length of the CDR3 is 14 residues. V lost 5 bases, J lost 8 bases, and 18 bases lay in between. The CDR3 loop is CASSGGFRGIGYTF. Here the CDR3 DNA reads TGTGCCAGCAGCGGTGGTTTCAGGGGAATAGGCTACACCTTC.

The V gene is TRBV5-1, the J gene TRBJ2-3; 13 bases map to TRBD2. V dropped 4 bases and J dropped 0; count of bases not matched to a gene: 5. The CDR3 runs to 17 residues. Germline V lookup: CDR1 SGHRS, CDR2 YFSETQ. CDR3 nucleotides: TGCGCCAGCAGCATATGGACTAGCGGGAGAAGCACAGATACGCAGTATTTT. Translating it yields CASSIWTSGRSTDTQYF.

The rearrangement links TRBV13 to TRBJ2-3; no definite D call. Germline V gene lookup returns CDR1 PRHDT and CDR2 FYEKMQ (reference sequence). The CDR3 has 14 residues. Between the trimmed V and J ends, which lost 3 bases and 3 bases, there was a span of 10 bases. The CDR3 reads CASSFGASTDTQYF. In DNA form, the CDR3 reads TGTGCCAGCAGCTTTGGAGCGTCTACAGATACGCAGTATTTT.

The sample holds a few counts of this clone. The gene calls are TRBV4-3 and TRBJ1-6; 9 bases are a match to TRBD1. The ends lost 2 bases at V and 13 bases at J; junction bases unmatched: 9. Germline V gene lookup returns CDR1 LGHNA and CDR2 YSLEER. This CDR3 is 15 amino acids long. CDR3 protein: CASSQRTGEGQPLHF. CDR3 in DNA: TGCGCCAGCAGCCAACGGACAGGGGAGGGCCAGCCCCTCCACTTT.

CDR3 region: CASAYRTVNSPLHF. The CDR3 DNA follows: TGTGCCAGCGCATACAGGACAGTTAATTCACCCCTCCACTTT. This rearrangement joins TRBV2 to TRBJ1-6; TRBD1 is a possible D gene (6 bases). Trimming pared 8 bases from V and 6 bases from J, leaving 14 bases between. In germline, CDR1 is SNHLY, CDR2 FYNNEI. The CDR3 is 14 amino acids.